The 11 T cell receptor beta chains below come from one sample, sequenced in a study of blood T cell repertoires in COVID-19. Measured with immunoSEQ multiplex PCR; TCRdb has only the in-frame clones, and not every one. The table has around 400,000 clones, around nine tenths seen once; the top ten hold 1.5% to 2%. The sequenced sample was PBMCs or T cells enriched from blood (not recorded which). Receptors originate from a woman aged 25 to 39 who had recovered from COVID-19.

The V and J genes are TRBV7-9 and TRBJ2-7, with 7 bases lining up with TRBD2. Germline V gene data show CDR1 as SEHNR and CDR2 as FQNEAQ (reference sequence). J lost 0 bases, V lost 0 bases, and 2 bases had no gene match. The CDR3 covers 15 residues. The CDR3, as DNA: TGTGCCAGCAGCTTAGCTACTAGCGACTCCTACGAGCAGTACTTC. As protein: CASSLATSDSYEQYF.

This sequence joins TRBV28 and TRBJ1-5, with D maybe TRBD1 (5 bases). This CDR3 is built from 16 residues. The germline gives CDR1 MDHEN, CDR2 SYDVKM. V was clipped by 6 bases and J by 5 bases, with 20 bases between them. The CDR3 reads CASSLRGAKGYQPQHF. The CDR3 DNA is TGTGCCAGCAGCCTCCGCGGGGCCAAAGGCTATCAGCCCCAGCATTTT.

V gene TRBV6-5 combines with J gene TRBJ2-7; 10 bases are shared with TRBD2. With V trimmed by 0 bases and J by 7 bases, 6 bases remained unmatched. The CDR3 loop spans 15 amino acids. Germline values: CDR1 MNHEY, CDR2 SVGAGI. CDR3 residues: CASSYSLAGVGEQYF. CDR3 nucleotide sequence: TGTGCCAGCAGTTACTCGCTAGCGGGAGTGGGGGAGCAGTACTTC.

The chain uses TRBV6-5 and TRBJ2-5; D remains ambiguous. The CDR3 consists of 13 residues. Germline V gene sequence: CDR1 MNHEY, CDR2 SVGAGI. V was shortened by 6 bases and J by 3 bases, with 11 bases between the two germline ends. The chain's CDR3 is CASRIPGEETQYF. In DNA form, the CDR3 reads TGTGCCAGCAGGATCCCAGGCGAAGAGACCCAGTACTTC.

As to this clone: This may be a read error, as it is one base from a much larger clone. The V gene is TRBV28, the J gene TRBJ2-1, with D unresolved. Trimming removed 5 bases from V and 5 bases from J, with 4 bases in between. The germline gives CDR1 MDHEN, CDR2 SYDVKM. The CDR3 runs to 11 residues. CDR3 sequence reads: CASSVNNEQFF. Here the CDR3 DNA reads TGTGCCAGCAGTGTTAACAATGAGCAGTTCTTC. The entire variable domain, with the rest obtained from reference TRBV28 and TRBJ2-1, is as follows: DVKVTQSSRYLVKRTGEKVFLECVQDMDHENMFWYRQDPGLGLRLIYFSYDVKMKEKGDIPEGYSVSREKKERFSLILESASTNQTSMYLCASSVNNEQFFGPGTRLTVL.

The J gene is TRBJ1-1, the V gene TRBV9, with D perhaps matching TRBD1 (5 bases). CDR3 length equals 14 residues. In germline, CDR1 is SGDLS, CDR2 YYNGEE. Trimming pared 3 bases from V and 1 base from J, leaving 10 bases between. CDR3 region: CASSARVSNTEAFF. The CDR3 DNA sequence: TGTGCCAGCAGCGCCAGGGTTTCGAACACTGAAGCTTTCTTT.

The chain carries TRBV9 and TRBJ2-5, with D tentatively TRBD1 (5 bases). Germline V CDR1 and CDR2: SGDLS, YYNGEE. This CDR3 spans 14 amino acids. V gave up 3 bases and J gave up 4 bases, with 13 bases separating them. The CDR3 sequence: CASSATSQGETQYF. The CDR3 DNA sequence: TGTGCCAGCAGCGCCACCTCCCAGGGAGAGACCCAGTACTTC.

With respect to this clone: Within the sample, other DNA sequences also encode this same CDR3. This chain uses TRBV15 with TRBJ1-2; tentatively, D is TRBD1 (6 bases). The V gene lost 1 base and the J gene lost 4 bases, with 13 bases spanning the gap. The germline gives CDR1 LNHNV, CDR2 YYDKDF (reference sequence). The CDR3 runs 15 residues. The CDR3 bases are TGTGCCACCAGCAGAGGGGGGGGCGCAGGCTATGGCTACACCTTC. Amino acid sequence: CATSRGGGAGYGYTF. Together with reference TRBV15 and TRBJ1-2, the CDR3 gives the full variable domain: DAMVIQNPRYQVTQFGKPVTLSCSQTLNHNVMYWYQQKSSQAPKLLFHYYDKDFNNEADTPDNFQSRRPNTSFCFLDIRSPGLGDTAMYLCATSRGGGAGYGYTFGSGTRLTVV.

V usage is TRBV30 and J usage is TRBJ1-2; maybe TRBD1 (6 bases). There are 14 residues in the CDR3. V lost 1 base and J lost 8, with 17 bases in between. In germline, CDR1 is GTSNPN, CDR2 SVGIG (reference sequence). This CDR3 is CAWSATGTTTGYTF. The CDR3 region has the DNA TGTGCCTGGAGTGCTACCGGGACAACGACAGGCTACACCTTC.

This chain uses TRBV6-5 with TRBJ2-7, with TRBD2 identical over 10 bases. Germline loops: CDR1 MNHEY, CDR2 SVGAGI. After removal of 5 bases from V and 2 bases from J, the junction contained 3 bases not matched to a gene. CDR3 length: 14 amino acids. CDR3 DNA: TGTGCCAGCAGTCCTAGCGGGAGTACCTACGAGCAGTACTTC. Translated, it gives CASSPSGSTYEQYF.

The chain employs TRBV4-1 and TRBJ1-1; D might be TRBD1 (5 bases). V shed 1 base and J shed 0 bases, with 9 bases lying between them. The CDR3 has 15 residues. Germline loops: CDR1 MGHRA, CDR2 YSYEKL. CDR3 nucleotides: TGCGCCAGCAGCCAAGGGCCAGGGTTGAACACTGAAGCTTTCTTT. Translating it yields CASSQGPGLNTEAFF.